In its sample, the clone carrying this T cell receptor beta chain was seen a few times. The entry originates in a study of blood T cell repertoires in COVID-19. Study summary: T cells, B-cell-depleted T cells, or PBMCs provided the cDNA or gDNA that served as material.

How the authors handled the data: Reference gene primer amplification gave nucleated cell count estimates. This table comes from immunoSEQ multiplex PCR, and its TCRdb copy is limited to in-frame clones, with some not included. The DNA gave D and trimming, while V, J and clone size come from that table. The data contain 100,000 to 150,000 clones, roughly four fifths of them seen just once; the ten biggest clones take up 3.8%. CDR3 length: 14 amino acids. The germline V gene encodes CDR1 SNHLY and CDR2 FYNNEI. The V gene lost 8 bases and the J gene lost 4 bases, with 15 bases spanning the gap. The sequenced sample was peripheral blood. The source is a woman in her fifties or sixties with acute or convalescent COVID-19. This chain joins TRBV2 and TRBJ2-1; D is ambiguous. The DNA for the CDR3 is TGTGCCAGCTCCGCTGACTCATTTTACAATGAGCAGTTCTTC. Its protein is CASSADSFYNEQFF.